Listed here are 25 T cell receptor beta chains from one sample, sequenced in a study of early T cells in non-severe SARS-CoV-2 infection (dated by TCRdb to about 2021). The method was 5' RACE. The sequencer listed for this sample is NextSeq 500. In-frame beta chains were kept once TCRdb had trimmed the public reads at Q25 with fastp and called clones with MiXCR. Each entry merges the rows of one CDR3 protein and shows their most common DNA and genes. The sample profile shows 25,000 to 30,000 distinct CDR3 sequences; around 5% of them were found once. The ten biggest clones cover over 2.5% of the sample. Sequencing was performed on whole blood. These receptor sequences come from an adult who was a healthcare worker with PCR-confirmed SARS-CoV-2 infection or an uninfected control (not recorded which).

Ten or more counts support this clonotype. The chain employs TRBV5-4 and TRBJ2-1, with a weak D call TRBD2 (5 bases). The CDR3 consists of 12 residues. The germline V gene has CDR1 SGHNT and CDR2 YYREEE (reference sequence). The ends were cut back, 0 bases at V and 14 bases at J, with 12 bases in the middle. The CDR3 region has the DNA TGTGCCAGCAGCTTGGGTGTCACTAGAGAGTTCTTC. This codes for CASSLGVTREFF. The full variable domain, completed using reference TRBV5-4 and TRBJ2-1, is ETGVTQSPTHLIKTRGQQVTLRCSSQSGHNTVSWYQQALGQGPQFIFQYYREEENGRGNFPPRFSGLQFPNYSSELNVNALELDDSALYLCASSLGVTREFFGPGTRLTVL.

Remarks on this clonotype: A read error may explain this, as a much larger clone is one base away. The CDR3 spells CASGGGLASDTQYF. Here the CDR3 DNA reads TGTGCCAGCGGTGGAGGACTAGCTTCAGATACGCAGTATTTT. The V gene is TRBV2, the J gene TRBJ2-3; TRBD2 agrees at 8 bases. V lost 8 bases and J lost 4; bases outside the gene matches: 8. Germline V gene data show CDR1 as SNHLY and CDR2 as FYNNEI. This CDR3 is 14 amino acids long.

This clonotype has a handful of counts. The rearrangement links TRBV7-9 to TRBJ2-7, with D unresolved. V was pared by 0 bases and J by 6 bases, with 21 bases between. The germline V gene encodes CDR1 SEHNR and CDR2 FQNEAQ (reference sequence). CDR3 length: 17 residues. CDR3 coding DNA: TGTGCCAGCAGCTTAGCCGCTGTTAACCGTGGGCTCGGCGAGCAGTACTTC. It encodes CASSLAAVNRGLGEQYF.

This clonotype was recorded at least ten times. The chain joins TRBV5-1 to TRBJ2-3; no reliable D call. The CDR3 contains 14 residues. CDR1 and CDR2 (germline): SGHRS, YFSETQ. V was clipped by 7 bases and J by 5 bases, with 17 bases between them. CDR3 residues: CASGRSSQRDTQYF. CDR3 DNA sequence: TGCGCCAGCGGTAGGTCGAGCCAGAGAGATACGCAGTATTTT. The variable domain in full, completed from reference TRBV5-1 and TRBJ2-3, reads KAGVTQTPRYLIKTRGQQVTLSCSPISGHRSVSWYQQTPGQGLQFLFEYFSETQRNKGNFPGRFSGRQFSNSRSEMNVSTLELGDSALYLCASGRSSQRDTQYFGPGTRLTVL.

This clonotype was seen ten or more times. The chain carries TRBV7-2 and TRBJ2-3, with 10 bases lining up with TRBD1. Germline V gene sequence: CDR1 SGHTA, CDR2 FQGNSA. The CDR3 loop spans 16 amino acids. Losses at the gene ends were 2 bases for V and 5 bases for J; bases not matched to a gene: 7. The CDR3 DNA reads TGTGCCAGCAGCTTATCCGGGACAGGGGCGGGAGATACGCAGTATTTT. Amino acid sequence: CASSLSGTGAGDTQYF.

This clonotype was recorded many times. This chain connects TRBV6-5 to TRBJ2-3, with 11 bases lining up with TRBD2. Germline loops: CDR1 MNHEY, CDR2 SVGAGI. The CDR3 length is 16 residues. Trimming at V came to 5 bases and at J to 7 bases, leaving 11 bases not matched to a gene. CDR3: CASSPTSGRSVNTQYF. DNA for the CDR3: TGTGCCAGCAGTCCCACTAGCGGGAGATCAGTAAATACGCAGTATTTT.

This clonotype was seen at least ten times. The V and J genes are TRBV7-6 and TRBJ2-2; 10 nucleotides line up with TRBD2. Trimming at V came to 2 bases and at J to 7 bases, leaving 10 bases not matched to a gene. The CDR3 is 17 residues long. CDR1 SGHVS and CDR2 FNYEAQ come from the germline V gene. CDR3 coding DNA: TGTGCCAGCAGCTTATTTAGCCTAGCGGGAGCGGGCGGGGAGCTGTTTTTT. It codes for CASSLFSLAGAGGELFF.

The table lists this clonotype with many counts. V is TRBV5-1 and J is TRBJ2-3; D perhaps matches TRBD1 (5 bases). This CDR3 is built from 15 residues. Looked up from germline, CDR1 is SGHRS and CDR2 is YFSETQ. V lost 4 bases, J lost 4 bases, and 16 bases lay in between. The chain's CDR3 is CASSGRRLGADTQYF. The CDR3 DNA is TGCGCCAGCAGCGGGCGGCGCTTAGGGGCAGATACGCAGTATTTT.

This clonotype has at least ten counts. The chain employs TRBV29-1 and TRBJ2-3, with 8 bases aligning to TRBD1. Trimming removed 7 bases from V and 2 bases from J; junction bases left unmatched: 2. This CDR3 is built from 12 residues. The germline CDR1 and CDR2 sequences are SQVTM and ANQGSEA. The CDR3 DNA is TGCAGCGGCAGGGGGCTCACAGATACGCAGTATTTT. Its translation: CSGRGLTDTQYF.

The sample holds a few counts of this clonotype. The J gene is TRBJ2-5, the V gene TRBV19; the D gene could be TRBD1 or TRBD2 (5 bases each). CDR1 LNHDA and CDR2 SQIVND come from the germline V gene (reference sequence). This CDR3 has 14 residues. The V end was cut by 11 bases, the J end by 3 bases, with 19 bases between. CDR3 DNA sequence: TGTGCCTCGAAGGGAGACAGCCGTAAAGAGACCCAGTACTTC. Its translation is CASKGDSRKETQYF.

There are many counts of this clonotype. The V call is TRBV6-1, the J call TRBJ1-5; D is perhaps TRBD1 (5 bases). Germline CDR1 is MNHNS and CDR2 is SASEGT. CDR3 length: 14 residues. Deletions cut 3 bases from V and 9 bases from J, with 15 bases between. This CDR3 is CASSEGRGIRPQHF. DNA of the CDR3: TGTGCCAGCAGTGAGGGGAGGGGAATTCGGCCCCAGCATTTT.

The V call is TRBV29-1, the J call TRBJ1-4; the D gene is possibly TRBD1 (6 bases). V lost 1 base and J lost 8, with 14 bases in between. CDR3 size: 14 residues. The germline CDR1 and CDR2 sequences are SQVTM and ANQGSEA. The CDR3 here is CSVEVLRGGEKLFF. Here the CDR3 DNA reads TGCAGCGTTGAAGTTCTGAGAGGGGGGGAAAAACTGTTTTTT.

This clonotype was counted ten times or more. The rearrangement links TRBV5-4 to TRBJ1-1; 9 positions agree with TRBD1. The CDR3 length is 15 residues. V lost 3 bases, J lost 2 bases, and 5 bases stayed unmatched. Germline V lookup: CDR1 SGHNT, CDR2 YYREEE (reference sequence). CDR3 sequence (DNA): TGTGCCAGCAGCTCCCGGACAGGGGTAAACACTGAAGCTTTCTTT. As protein: CASSSRTGVNTEAFF.

Regarding this clonotype: This may stem from a read error, because a much larger clone lies one nucleotide away. The rearrangement joins TRBV28 to TRBJ2-3; D not certain. This CDR3 is 12 amino acids long. The germline V gene encodes CDR1 MDHEN and CDR2 SYDVKM. The V gene lost 5 bases and the J gene lost 0 bases, with 3 bases spanning the gap. The CDR3 region has the DNA TGTGCCAGCAGTGGTAGCACAGATACGCAGTATTTT. It translates to CASSGSTDTQYF.

This clonotype was counted many times. J is TRBJ2-1 and V is TRBV12-3 or TRBV12-4; D is unclear. Trimming cost V 3 bases and J 3 bases, with 12 bases left between them. CDR3 length: 15 residues. CDR3 protein: CASSFKSRSYNEQFF. For the CDR3, the DNA is TGTGCCAGCAGTTTTAAGTCAAGGAGCTACAATGAGCAGTTCTTC.

This clonotype was found many times. This rearrangement joins TRBV11-3 to TRBJ2-1; D is unresolved. Per germline, CDR1 SGHNT and CDR2 YENEEA. The ends were cut back, 6 bases at V and 10 bases at J, with 13 bases in the middle. The CDR3 runs 12 residues. The CDR3 DNA reads TGTGCCAGCAGGCATAAAGGACGGGAGCAGTTCTTC. Amino acids: CASRHKGREQFF.

A few counts support this clonotype. The chain uses TRBV7-9 and TRBJ2-6; D gene uncertain. CDR3 length: 18 residues. Trimming removed 1 base at V and 0 bases at J, with 13 bases between. Germline CDR1 and CDR2: SEHNR and FQNEAQ (reference sequence). For the CDR3, the DNA is TGTGCCAGCAGCTTAGGTGCAGGTCCACTCTCTGGGGCCAACGTCCTGACTTTC. Residues: CASSLGAGPLSGANVLTF.

This clonotype was counted ten times or more. A junction boundary mismatches the germline segment, possibly from a read error. The chain joins TRBV12-3 or TRBV12-4 to TRBJ1-1; a possible D gene is TRBD1 (5 bases). The CDR3 extends over 16 amino acids. For the CDR3, the DNA is TGTGCCAGCGGTTTAGATTCTGTCGCGGGGGACACTGAAGCTTTCTTT. Translating it yields CASGLDSVAGDTEAFF.

This clonotype was counted ten times or more. This sequence joins TRBV20-1 and TRBJ1-1; D remains ambiguous. Germline lookup yields CDR1 DFQATT and CDR2 SNEGSKA (reference sequence). The V and J ends lost 0 bases and 1 base respectively, with 12 bases between them. This CDR3 has 15 residues. The CDR3 loop reads CSARDYGHGNTEAFF. CDR3 nucleotide sequence: TGCAGTGCTAGAGATTATGGGCACGGGAACACTGAAGCTTTCTTT.

The rearrangement joins TRBV29-1 to TRBJ2-7; the match to TRBD1 covers 11 bases. The CDR3 is made up of 12 amino acids. In germline, CDR1 is SQVTM, CDR2 ANQGSEA. V dropped 7 bases and J dropped 4; count of bases not matched to a gene: 3. CDR3: CSAGQGGYEQYF. CDR3 bases: TGCAGCGCGGGACAGGGGGGTTACGAGCAGTACTTC.

There are a few counts of this clonotype. The chain has TRBV24-1 and TRBJ2-1; D is unresolved. Germline assignment: CDR1 KGHDR and CDR2 SFDVKD. Trimming removed 6 bases at V and 6 bases at J, with 8 bases between. The CDR3 has 12 amino acids. CDR3 nucleotide sequence: TGTGCCACCAGTAAGGTTGGCAATGAGCAGTTCTTC. Its protein is CATSKVGNEQFF.

The sample holds many counts of this clonotype. V and J are TRBV3-1 and TRBJ1-1; tentative D call: TRBD1 (6 bases). CDR1 and CDR2 from the germline V gene are LGHDT and YNNKEL (reference sequence). Trimming took off 5 bases at V and 0 bases at J, with 22 bases between the two ends. CDR3 length: 18 amino acids. Here the CDR3 reads CASSSEGGNYKLNTEAFF. Written as DNA, the CDR3 is TGTGCCAGCAGCTCCGAGGGGGGGAACTACAAACTGAACACTGAAGCTTTCTTT.

The chain couples TRBV2 to TRBJ2-5; D gene ambiguous. The germline V and J ends were trimmed by 3 bases and 5 bases, with 13 bases remaining between them. The CDR3 has 14 amino acids. The V gene's germline CDR1 is SNHLY and CDR2 FYNNEI. CDR3 sequence reads: CASSEVPPLETQYF. The CDR3 DNA sequence: TGTGCCAGCAGTGAGGTTCCGCCTCTGGAGACCCAGTACTTC.

V gene TRBV7-9 combines with J gene TRBJ2-5; D is unresolved. This CDR3 has 15 amino acids. Germline V gene data show CDR1 as SEHNR and CDR2 as FQNEAQ (reference sequence). V was pared by 4 bases and J by 5 bases, with 17 bases between. The CDR3 DNA reads as TGTGCCAGCAGCTCCTCTTCGAACCTTCTCGAGACCCAGTACTTC. Protein: CASSSSSNLLETQYF.

The sample holds many counts of this clonotype. The V and J genes are TRBV2 and TRBJ2-1, with a possible D match to TRBD2 (5 bases). The germline V and J ends were trimmed by 7 bases and 5 bases, with 18 bases remaining between them. CDR3 length: 15 amino acids. Germline V gene sequence: CDR1 SNHLY, CDR2 FYNNEI. DNA of the CDR3: TGTGCCAGCATGTTTGAGCGGATGACTAACAATGAGCAGTTCTTC. It is translated as CASMFERMTNNEQFF.